The clone carrying this TCR beta chain was seen a few times. This may stem from a read error, because a much larger clone lies one nucleotide away. Amplified TCR beta CDR3 regions derived from RNA transcripts. The HTBI primer set was used in a first-round RT-PCR of the TCR CDR3. TCRdb re-derived calls from the multiplex PCR reads in MiXCR, one entry per CDR3 protein. The table records about 59,000 distinct CDR3 sequences, about 53% of them present only once. CDR1 is LGHDT and CDR2 is YNNKEL in the germline V gene (reference sequence). V gave up 4 bases and J gave up 3 bases, with 14 bases separating them. This CDR3 has 15 amino acids. This specimen belongs to a study of T cells in Graves' hyperthyroidism and ophthalmopathy.

The receptor was derived from a woman in her sixties with Graves' ophthalmopathy. This chain connects TRBV3-1 to TRBJ2-3; D is perhaps TRBD2 (6 bases). The material sequenced was blood. CDR3 sequence reads: CASSRGSGRTDTQYF. For the CDR3, the DNA is TGTGCCAGCAGCCGAGGTTCAGGGAGGACAGATACGCAGTATTTT.